This T cell receptor beta chain was retrieved from a study of neurological immune-mediated disorders. This clonotype has ten or more counts. CDR3 size: 18 residues. In germline, CDR1 is SEHNR, CDR2 FQNEAQ (reference sequence). V lost 4 bases to trimming and J lost 1 base; unmatched junction nucleotides: 11. TCRdb re-analysed the 5' RACE reads in MiXCR, keeping a single row per CDR3 protein. In the table there are more than 40,000 distinct CDR3 sequences, roughly 15% of which are singletons. The cell input for sorted libraries was some 1 million, and those cells were CD4+ or CD8+ T cells. The sequenced material came from CD4+ T cells from blood. The chain carries TRBV7-9 and TRBJ2-5; 11 positions match TRBD1. This receptor was taken from a woman aged 55-70 years with HTLV-1-associated myelopathy (HAM/TSP). This CDR3 reads CASSSGRGQGVRQETQYF. The DNA for the CDR3 is TGTGCCAGCAGCTCCGGTAGGGGACAGGGGGTCCGCCAAGAGACCCAGTACTTC.